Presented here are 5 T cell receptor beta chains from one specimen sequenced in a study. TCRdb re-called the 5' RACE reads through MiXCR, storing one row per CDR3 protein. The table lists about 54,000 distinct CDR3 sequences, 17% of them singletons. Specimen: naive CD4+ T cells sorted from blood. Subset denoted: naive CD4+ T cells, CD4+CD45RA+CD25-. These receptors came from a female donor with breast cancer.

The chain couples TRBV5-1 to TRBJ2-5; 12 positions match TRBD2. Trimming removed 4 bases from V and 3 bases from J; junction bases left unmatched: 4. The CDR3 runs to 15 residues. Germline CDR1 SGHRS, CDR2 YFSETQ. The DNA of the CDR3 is TGCGCCAGCAGCCCGCGGACTAGCGGGAAAGAGACCCAGTACTTC. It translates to CASSPRTSGKETQYF.

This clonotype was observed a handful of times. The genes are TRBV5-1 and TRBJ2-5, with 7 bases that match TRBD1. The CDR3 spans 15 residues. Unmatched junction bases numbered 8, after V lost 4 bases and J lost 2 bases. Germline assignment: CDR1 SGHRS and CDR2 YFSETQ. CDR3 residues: CASSRWGQLQETQYF. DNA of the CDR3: TGCGCCAGCAGCCGGTGGGGACAGCTACAAGAGACCCAGTACTTC.

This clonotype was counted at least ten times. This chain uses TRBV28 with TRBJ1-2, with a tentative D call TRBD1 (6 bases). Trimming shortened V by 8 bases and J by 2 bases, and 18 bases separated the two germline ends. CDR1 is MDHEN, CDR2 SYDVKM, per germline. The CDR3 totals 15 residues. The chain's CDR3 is CASSLMLGGNYGYTF. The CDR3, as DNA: TGTGCCAGCTCCCTTATGCTAGGGGGAAACTATGGCTACACCTTC.

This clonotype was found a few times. The CDR3 region has the DNA TGCGCCAGCAGCCTGGGACAAAATCAGCCCCAGCATTTT. Translating gives CASSLGQNQPQHF. The V gene is TRBV5-1, the J gene TRBJ1-5; D is perhaps TRBD1 (6 bases). The V gene's germline CDR1 is SGHRS and CDR2 YFSETQ. The CDR3 loop spans 13 amino acids. The V gene lost 4 bases and the J gene lost 4 bases, with 9 bases spanning the gap.

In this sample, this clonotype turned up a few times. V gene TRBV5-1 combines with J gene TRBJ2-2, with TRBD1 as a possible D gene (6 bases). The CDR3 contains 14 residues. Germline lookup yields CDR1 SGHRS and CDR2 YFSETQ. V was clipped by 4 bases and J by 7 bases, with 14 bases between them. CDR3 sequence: CASSVPLGGGELFF. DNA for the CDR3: TGCGCCAGCAGCGTCCCCCTAGGGGGCGGGGAGCTGTTTTTT.